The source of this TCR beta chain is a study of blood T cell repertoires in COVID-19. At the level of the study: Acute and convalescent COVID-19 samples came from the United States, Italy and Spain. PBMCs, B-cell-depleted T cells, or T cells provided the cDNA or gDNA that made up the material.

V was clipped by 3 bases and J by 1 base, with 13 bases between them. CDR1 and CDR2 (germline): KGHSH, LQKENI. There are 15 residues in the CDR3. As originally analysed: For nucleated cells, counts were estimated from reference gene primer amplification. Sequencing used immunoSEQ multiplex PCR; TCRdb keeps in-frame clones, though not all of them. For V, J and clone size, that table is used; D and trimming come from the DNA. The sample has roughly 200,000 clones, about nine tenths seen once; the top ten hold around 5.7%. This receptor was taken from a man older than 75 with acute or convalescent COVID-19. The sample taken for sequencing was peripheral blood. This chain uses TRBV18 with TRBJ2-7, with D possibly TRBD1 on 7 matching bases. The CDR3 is CASSPWQGGSYEQYV. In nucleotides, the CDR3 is TGTGCCAGCTCACCGTGGCAGGGGGGATCCTACGAGCAGTACGTC.